This T cell receptor (beta chain) was sequenced for a study of cytomegalovirus exposure and HLA in healthy donors. The PCR employed 60 Vbeta primers together with 13 Jbeta primers. In the original workflow: It was a later analysis that counted some 80 million unique TCR beta chains, of which roughly 10 million were shared. Data came from immunoSEQ multiplex PCR; TCRdb stores just in-frame clones and leaves some out. V, J and clone size were drawn from that table, and D and trimming were deduced from the DNA. Of approximately 170,000 clones in the sample, more than 60% were seen once. Concerning this clone itself: Its antigen is not identified.

Study-wide results and limits: CMV antigen specificity was confirmed in vitro for a few CMV-associated chains. A later analysis found TCR association rates differed by HLA locus, highest for DRB1 and lowest for HLA-C. A later analysis associated some 16,000 TCR beta sequences with HLA alleles at a 0.05 false discovery rate.

V was pared by 6 bases and J by 4 bases, with 4 bases between. In germline, CDR1 is SEHNR, CDR2 FQNEAQ (reference sequence). The CDR3 has 11 amino acids. This clonotype was obtained from a woman aged 40 to 50 in good health and CMV-seropositive. The chain combines TRBV7-9 with TRBJ1-3; D not resolved. Source material: PBMCs. The CDR3 reads CASRAGNTIYF. The CDR3 nucleotides read TGTGCCAGCAGGGCCGGAAACACCATATATTTT. Filled out from reference TRBV7-9 and TRBJ1-3, the complete variable domain reads DTGVSQNPRHKITKRGQNVTFRCDPISEHNRLYWYRQTLGQGPEFLTYFQNEAQLEKSRLLSDRFSAERPKGSFSTLEIQRTEQGDSAMYLCASRAGNTIYFGEGSWLTVV.